This TCR beta chain stems from a study of spatial heterogeneity in lung cancer. About the research overall: Mean representation of each unique TCR and UMI combination in the raw reads exceeded nine occurrences. Findings and limits, study-wide: Tumor T-cell coverage was an estimated 7% or so for alpha and approximately 13% for beta chains. The study found that expanded intratumoral alpha and beta TCR counts tracked tumor mutation counts.

The time point here: sample taken at primary tumor resection. Whole RNA came from tumor, nontumor lung or frozen PBMC and was sequenced without being sorted. Individually, TCR cDNA molecules were each labelled with a unique molecular identifier. TCRdb re-called the 5' RACE reads through MiXCR, storing one row per CDR3 protein. The sample has 1,500 or so distinct CDR3 sequences; approximately 24% are singletons. Germline CDR1 SGHNT, CDR2 YENEEA. V dropped 1 base and J dropped 4; count of bases not matched to a gene: 4. This CDR3 is 16 amino acids long. By sample share, this clonotype is medium-sized (0.01 to 0.1%). Its antigen is currently unknown.

This chain uses TRBV11-3 with TRBJ2-1; 10 bases align to TRBD2. The source material was lung tumor tissue, sampled at surgery. The clonotype was recovered from a female donor with early-stage non-small cell lung cancer. The CDR3 here is CASSLGSGGVYNEQFF. The CDR3 nucleotides read TGTGCCAGCAGCTTAGGGAGCGGGGGGGTATACAATGAGCAGTTCTTC.